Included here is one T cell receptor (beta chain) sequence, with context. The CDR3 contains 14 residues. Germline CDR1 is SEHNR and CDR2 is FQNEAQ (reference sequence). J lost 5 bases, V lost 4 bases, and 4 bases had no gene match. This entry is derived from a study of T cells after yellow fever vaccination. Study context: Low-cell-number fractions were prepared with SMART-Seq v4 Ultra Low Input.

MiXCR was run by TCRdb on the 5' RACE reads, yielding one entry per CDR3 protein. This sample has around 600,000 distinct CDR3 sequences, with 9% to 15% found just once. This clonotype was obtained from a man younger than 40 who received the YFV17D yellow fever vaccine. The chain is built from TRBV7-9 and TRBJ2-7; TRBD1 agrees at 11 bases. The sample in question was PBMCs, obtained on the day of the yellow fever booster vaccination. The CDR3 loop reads CASSYRTGGHEQYF. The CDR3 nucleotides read TGTGCCAGCAGCTACCGGACAGGGGGCCACGAGCAGTACTTC.